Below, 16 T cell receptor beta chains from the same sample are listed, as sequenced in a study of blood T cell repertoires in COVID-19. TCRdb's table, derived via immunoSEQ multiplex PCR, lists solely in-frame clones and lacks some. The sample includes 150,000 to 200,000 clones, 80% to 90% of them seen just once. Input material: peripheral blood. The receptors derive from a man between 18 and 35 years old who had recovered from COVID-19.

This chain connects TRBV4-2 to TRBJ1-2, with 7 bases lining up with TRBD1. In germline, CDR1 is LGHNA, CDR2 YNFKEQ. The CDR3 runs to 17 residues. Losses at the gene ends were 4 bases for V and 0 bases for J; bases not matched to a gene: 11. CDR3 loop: CASSRGQVDGANYGYTF. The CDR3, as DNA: TGTGCCAGCAGCCGCGGACAGGTTGACGGAGCTAACTATGGCTACACCTTC.

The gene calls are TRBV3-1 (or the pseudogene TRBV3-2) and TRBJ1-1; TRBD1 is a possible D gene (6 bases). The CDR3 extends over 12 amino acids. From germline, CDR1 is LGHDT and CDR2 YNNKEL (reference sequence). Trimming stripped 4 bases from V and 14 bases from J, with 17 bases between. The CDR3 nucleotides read TGTGCCAGCAGCCTAGATGGGGACACGCAATTCTTT. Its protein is CASSLDGDTQFF.

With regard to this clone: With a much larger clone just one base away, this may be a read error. Here the CDR3 reads CASSRNTEAFF. The CDR3 DNA reads TGTGCCAGCAGCCGGAACACTGAAGCTTTCTTT. This chain uses TRBV27 with TRBJ1-1; D remains ambiguous. Germline assignment: CDR1 MNHEY and CDR2 SMNVEV (reference sequence). The CDR3 has 11 amino acids. Trimming removed 6 bases from V and 1 base from J, with 3 bases in between.

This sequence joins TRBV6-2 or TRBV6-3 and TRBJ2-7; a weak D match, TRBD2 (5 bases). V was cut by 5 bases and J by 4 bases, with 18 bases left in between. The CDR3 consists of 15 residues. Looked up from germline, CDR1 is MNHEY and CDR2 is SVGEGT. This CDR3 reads CASSNGIPALYEQYF. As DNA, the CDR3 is TGTGCCAGCAGTAACGGGATCCCAGCCTTATACGAGCAGTACTTC.

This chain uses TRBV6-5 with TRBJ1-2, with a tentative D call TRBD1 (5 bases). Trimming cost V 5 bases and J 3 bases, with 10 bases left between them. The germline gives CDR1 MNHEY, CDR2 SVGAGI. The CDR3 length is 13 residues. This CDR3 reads CASSLGAYYGYTF. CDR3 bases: TGTGCCAGCAGTCTAGGGGCCTACTATGGCTACACCTTC.

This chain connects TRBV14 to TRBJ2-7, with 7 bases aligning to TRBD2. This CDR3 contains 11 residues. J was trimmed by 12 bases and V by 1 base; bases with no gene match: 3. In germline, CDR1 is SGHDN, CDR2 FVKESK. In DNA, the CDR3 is TGTGCCAGCAGCCAAGGGACTAGTCGGTACTTC. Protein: CASSQGTSRYF.

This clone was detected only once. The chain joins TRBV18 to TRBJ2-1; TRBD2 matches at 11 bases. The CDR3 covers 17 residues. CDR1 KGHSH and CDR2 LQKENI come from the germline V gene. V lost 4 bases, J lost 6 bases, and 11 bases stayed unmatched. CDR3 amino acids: CASSLHTGTSGSNEQFF. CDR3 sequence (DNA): TGTGCCAGCTCACTGCACACCGGGACTAGCGGATCCAATGAGCAGTTCTTC. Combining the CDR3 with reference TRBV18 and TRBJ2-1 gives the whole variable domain NAGVMQNPRHLVRRRGQEARLRCSPMKGHSHVYWYRQLPEEGLKFMVYLQKENIIDESGMPKERFSAEFPKEGPSILRIQQVVRGDSAAYFCASSLHTGTSGSNEQFFGPGTRLTVL.

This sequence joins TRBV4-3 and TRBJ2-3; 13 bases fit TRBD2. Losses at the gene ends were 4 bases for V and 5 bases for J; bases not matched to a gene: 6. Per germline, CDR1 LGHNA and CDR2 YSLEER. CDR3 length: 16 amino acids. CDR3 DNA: TGCGCCAGCAGCCCGGGACTAGCGGGACGTGGAGATACGCAGTATTTT. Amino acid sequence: CASSPGLAGRGDTQYF.

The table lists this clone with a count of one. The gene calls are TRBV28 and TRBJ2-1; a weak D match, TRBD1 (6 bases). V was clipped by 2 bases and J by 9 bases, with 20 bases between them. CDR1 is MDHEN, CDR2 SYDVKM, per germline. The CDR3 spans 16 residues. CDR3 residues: CASSLSGRGTASEQFF. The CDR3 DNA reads TGTGCCAGCAGTTTAAGTGGCAGGGGTACCGCTAGTGAGCAGTTCTTC.

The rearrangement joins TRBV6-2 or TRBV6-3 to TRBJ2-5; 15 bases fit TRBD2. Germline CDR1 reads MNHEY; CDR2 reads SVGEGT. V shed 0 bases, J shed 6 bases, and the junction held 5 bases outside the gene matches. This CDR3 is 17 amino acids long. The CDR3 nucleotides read TGTGCCAGCAGTTACTCCGGACTAGCGGGAGGGCGAAAGACCCAGTACTTC. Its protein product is CASSYSGLAGGRKTQYF.

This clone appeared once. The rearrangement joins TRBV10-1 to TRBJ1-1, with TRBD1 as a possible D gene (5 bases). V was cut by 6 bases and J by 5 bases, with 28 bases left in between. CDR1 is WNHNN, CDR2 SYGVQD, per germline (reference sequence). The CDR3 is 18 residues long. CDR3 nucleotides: TGCGCCAGCAGCAAGTACGTGTCAGGGAATTTTTTGGTTACTGAAGCTTTCTTT. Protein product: CASSKYVSGNFLVTEAFF.

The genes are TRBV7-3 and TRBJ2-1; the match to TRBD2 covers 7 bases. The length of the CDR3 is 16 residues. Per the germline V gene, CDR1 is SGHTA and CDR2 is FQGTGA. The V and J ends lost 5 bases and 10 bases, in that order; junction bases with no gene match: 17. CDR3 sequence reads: CASSPTNLGGREEQFF. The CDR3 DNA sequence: TGTGCCAGCAGCCCAACGAACCTTGGCGGGAGAGAAGAGCAGTTCTTC.

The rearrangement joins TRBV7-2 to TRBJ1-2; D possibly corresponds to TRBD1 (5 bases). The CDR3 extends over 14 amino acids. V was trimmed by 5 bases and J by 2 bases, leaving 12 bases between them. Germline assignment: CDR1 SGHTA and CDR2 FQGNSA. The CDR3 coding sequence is TGTGCCAGCAGCGTGAATCAGGGAAACTATGGCTACACCTTC. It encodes CASSVNQGNYGYTF.

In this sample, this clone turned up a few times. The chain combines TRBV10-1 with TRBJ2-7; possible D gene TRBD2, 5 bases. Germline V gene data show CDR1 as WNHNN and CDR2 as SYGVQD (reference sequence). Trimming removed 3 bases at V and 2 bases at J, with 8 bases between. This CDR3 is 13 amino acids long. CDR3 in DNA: TGCGCCAGCAGTGATACGGGGACCTACGAGCAGTACTTC. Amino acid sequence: CASSDTGTYEQYF.

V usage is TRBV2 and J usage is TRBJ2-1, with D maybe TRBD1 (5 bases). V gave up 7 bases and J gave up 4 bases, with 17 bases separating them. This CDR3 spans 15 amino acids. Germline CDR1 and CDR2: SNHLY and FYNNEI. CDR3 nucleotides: TGTGCCAGCACAGGCGAGACAGTTGGTTACAATGAGCAGTTCTTC. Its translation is CASTGETVGYNEQFF. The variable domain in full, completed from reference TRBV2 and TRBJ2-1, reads EPEVTQTPSHQVTQMGQEVILRCVPISNHLYFYWYRQILGQKVEFLVSFYNNEISEKSEIFDDQFSVERPDGSNFTLKIRSTKLEDSAMYFCASTGETVGYNEQFFGPGTRLTVL.

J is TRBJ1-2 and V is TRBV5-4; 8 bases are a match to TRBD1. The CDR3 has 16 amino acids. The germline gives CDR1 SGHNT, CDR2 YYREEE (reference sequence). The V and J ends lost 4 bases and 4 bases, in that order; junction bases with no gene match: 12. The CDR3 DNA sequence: TGTGCCAGCAGCCCGGGACAGGCGGGTACGAGCTATGGCTACACCTTC. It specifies CASSPGQAGTSYGYTF.